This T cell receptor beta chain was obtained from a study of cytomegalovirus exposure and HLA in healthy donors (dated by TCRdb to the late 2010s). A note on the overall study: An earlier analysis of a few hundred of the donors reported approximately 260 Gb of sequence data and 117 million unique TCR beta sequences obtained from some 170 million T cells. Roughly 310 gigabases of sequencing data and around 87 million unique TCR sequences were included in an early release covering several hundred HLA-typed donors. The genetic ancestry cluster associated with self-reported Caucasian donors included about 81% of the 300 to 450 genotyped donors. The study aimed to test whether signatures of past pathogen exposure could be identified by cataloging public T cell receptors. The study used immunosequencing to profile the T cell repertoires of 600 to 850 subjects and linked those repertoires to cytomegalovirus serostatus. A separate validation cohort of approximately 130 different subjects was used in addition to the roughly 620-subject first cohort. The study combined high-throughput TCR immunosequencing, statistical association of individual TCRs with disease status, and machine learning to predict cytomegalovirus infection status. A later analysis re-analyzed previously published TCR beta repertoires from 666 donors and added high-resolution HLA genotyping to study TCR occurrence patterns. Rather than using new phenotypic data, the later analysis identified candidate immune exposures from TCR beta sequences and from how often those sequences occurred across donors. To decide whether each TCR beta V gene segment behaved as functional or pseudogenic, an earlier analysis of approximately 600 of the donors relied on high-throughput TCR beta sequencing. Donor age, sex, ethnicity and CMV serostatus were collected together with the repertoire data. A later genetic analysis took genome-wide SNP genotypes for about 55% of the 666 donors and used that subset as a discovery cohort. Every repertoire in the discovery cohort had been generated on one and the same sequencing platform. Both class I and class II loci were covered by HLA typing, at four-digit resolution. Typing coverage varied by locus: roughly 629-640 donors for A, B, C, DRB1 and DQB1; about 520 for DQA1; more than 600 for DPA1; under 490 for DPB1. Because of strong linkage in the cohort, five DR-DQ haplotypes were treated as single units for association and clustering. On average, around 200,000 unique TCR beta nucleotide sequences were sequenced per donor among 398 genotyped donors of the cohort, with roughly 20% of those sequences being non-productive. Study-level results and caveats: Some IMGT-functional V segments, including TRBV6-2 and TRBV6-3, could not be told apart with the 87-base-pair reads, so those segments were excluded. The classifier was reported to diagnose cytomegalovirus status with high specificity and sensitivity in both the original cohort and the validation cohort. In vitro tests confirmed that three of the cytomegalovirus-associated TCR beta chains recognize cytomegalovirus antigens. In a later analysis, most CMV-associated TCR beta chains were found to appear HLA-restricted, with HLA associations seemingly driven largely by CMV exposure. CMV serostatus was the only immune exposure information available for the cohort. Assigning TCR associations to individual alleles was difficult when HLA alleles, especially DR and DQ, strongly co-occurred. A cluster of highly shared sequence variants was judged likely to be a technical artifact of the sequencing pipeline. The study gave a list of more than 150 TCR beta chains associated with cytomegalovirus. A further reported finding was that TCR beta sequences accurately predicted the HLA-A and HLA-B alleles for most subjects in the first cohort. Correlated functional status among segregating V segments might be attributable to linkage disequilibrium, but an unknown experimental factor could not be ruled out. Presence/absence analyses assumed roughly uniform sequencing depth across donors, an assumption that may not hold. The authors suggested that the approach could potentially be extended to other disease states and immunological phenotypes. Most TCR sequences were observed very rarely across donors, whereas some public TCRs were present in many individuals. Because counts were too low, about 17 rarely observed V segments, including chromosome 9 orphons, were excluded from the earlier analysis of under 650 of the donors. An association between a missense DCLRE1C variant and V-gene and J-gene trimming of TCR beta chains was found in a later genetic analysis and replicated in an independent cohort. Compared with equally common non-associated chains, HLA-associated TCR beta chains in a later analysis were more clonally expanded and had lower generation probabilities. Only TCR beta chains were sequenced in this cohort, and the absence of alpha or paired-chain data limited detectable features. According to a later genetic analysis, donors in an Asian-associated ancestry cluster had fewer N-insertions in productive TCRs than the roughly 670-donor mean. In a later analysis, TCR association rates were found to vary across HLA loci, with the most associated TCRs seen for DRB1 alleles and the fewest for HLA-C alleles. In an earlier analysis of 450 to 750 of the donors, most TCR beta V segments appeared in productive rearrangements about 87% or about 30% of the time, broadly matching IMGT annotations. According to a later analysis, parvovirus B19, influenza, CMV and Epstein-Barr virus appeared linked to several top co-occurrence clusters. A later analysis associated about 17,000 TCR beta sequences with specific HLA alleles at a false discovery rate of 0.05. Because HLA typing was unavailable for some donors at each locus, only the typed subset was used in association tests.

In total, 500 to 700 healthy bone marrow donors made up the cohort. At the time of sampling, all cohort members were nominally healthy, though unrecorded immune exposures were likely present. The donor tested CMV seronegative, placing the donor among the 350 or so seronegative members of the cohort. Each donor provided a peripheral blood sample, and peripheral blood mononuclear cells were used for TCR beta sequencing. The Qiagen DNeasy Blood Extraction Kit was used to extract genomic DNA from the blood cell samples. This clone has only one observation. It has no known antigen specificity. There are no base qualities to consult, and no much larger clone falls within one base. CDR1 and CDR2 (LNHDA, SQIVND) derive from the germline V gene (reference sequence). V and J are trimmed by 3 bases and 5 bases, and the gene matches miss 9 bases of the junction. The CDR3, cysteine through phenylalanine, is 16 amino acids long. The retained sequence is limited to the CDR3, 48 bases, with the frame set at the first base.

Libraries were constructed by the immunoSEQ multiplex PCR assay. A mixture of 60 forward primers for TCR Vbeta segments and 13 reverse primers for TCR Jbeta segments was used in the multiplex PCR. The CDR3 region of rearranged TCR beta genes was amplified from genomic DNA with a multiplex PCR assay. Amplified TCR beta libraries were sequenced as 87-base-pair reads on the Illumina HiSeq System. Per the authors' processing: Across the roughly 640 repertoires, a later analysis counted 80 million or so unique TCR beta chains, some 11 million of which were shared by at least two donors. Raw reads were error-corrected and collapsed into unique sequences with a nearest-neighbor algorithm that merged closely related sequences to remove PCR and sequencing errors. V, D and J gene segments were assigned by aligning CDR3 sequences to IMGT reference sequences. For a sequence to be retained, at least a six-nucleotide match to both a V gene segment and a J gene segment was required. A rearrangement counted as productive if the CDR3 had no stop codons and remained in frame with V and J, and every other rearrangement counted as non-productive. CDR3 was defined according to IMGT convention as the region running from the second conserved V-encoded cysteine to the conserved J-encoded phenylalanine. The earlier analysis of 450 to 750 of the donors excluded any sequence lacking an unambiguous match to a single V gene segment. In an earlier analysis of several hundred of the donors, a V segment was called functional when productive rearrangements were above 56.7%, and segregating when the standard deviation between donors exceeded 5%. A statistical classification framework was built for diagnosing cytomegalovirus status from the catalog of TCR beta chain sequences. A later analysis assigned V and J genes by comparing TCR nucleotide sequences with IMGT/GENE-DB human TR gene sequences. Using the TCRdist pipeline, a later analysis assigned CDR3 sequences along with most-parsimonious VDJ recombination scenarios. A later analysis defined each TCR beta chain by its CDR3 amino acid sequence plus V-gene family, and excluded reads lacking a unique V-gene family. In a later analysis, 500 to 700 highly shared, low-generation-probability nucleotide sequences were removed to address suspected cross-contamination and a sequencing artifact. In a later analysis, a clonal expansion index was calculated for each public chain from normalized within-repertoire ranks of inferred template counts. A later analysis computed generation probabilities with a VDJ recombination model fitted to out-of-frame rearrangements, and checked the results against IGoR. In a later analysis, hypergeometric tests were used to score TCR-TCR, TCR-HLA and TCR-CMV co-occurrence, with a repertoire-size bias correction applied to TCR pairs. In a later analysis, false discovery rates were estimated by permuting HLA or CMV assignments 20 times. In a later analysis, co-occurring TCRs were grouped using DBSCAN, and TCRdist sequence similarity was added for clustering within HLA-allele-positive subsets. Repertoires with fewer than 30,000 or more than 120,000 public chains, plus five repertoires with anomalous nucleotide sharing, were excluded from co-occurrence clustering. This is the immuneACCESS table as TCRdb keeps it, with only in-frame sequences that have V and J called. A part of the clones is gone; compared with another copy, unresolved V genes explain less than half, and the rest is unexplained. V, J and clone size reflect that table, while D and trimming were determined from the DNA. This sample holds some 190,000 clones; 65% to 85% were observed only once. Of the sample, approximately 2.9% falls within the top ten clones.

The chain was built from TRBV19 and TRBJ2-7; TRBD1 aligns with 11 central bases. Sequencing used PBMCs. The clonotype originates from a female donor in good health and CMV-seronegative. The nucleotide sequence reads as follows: TGTGCCAGTAGTATTGGACAGGGGGCCCCCTGGGACGAGCAGTACTTC. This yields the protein CASSIGQGAPWDEQYF. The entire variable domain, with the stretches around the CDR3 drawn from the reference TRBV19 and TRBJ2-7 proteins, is DGGITQSPKYLFRKEGQNVTLSCEQNLNHDAMYWYRQDPGQGLRLIYYSQIVNDFQKGDIAEGYSVSREKKESFPLTVTSAQKNPTAFYLCASSIGQGAPWDEQYFGPGTRLTVT.